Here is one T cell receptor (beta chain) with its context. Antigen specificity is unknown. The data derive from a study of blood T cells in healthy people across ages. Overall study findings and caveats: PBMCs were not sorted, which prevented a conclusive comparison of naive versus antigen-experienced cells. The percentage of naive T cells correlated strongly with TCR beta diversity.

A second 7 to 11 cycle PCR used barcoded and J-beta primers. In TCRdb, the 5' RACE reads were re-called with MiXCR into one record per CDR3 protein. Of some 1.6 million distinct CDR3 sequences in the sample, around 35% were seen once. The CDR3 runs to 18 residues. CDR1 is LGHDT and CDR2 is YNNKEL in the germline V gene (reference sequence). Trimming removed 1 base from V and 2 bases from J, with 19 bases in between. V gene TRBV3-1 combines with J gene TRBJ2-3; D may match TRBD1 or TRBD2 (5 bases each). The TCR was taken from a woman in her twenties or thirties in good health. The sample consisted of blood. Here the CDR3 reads CASSQAVRGGVNTDTQYF. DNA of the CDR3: TGTGCCAGCAGCCAAGCGGTTCGGGGCGGAGTCAACACAGATACGCAGTATTTT.